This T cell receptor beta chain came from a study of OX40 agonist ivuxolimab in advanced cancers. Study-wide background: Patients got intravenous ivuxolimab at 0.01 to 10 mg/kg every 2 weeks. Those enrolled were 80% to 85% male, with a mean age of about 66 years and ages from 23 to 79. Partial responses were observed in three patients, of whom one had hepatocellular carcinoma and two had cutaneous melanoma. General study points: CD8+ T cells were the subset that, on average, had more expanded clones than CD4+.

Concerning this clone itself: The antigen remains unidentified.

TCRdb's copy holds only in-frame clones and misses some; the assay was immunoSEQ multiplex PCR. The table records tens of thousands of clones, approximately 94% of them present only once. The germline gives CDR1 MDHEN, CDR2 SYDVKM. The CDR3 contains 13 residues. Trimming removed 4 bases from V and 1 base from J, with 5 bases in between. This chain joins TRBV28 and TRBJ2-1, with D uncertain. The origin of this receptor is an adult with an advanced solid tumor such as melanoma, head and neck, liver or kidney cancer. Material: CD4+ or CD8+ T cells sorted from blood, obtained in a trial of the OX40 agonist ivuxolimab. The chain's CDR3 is CASSSLSYNEQFF. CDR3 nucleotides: TGTGCCAGCAGTTCCTTATCCTACAATGAGCAGTTCTTC.